A selection of T cell receptor beta chains follows, all from one sample in a study of regulatory dendritic cells for organ transplantation. This table comes from immunoSEQ multiplex PCR, and its TCRdb copy is limited to in-frame clones, with some not included. Among 25,000 to 30,000 clones listed, roughly 80% were seen once. Sequenced input: naive CD4+ T cells from blood. Source of these receptors: a human donor in good health. Both conserved end residues are part of each CDR3. The D gene is left open where the match is weak. Clone size appears in some rows only: once, few, many, or a class for an expanded clone.

clone_size,v_call,j_call,d_call,cdr3_aa,cdr3_nt
NA,TRBV7-2,TRBJ1-5,TRBD1,CASTDRGASNQPQHF,TGTGCCAGCACCGACAGGGGGGCGAGCAATCAGCCCCAGCATTTT
few,TRBV7-2,TRBJ2-1,NA,CASSSTRYNEQFF,TGTGCCAGCAGCTCGACTAGATACAATGAGCAGTTCTTC
NA,TRBV28,TRBJ1-2,NA,CASSSAQYGYTF,TGTGCCAGCAGTTCCGCCCAGTATGGCTACACCTTC
NA,TRBV2,TRBJ2-5,NA,CASRGPGETQYF,TGTGCCAGCAGGGGCCCGGGGGAGACCCAGTACTTC
NA,TRBV7-2,TRBJ1-5,NA,CASSLAGDQPQHF,TGTGCCAGCAGCTTAGCAGGGGATCAGCCCCAGCATTTT
NA,TRBV7-9,TRBJ1-5,NA,CASSPGGNQPQHF,TGTGCCAGCAGCCCAGGGGGCAATCAGCCCCAGCATTTT
once,TRBV5-1,TRBJ1-2,TRBD1,CASSSWDRGKEGGYTF,TGCGCCAGCAGCTCCTGGGACAGAGGGAAAGAAGGTGGCTACACCTTC
NA,TRBV11-2,TRBJ2-3,TRBD1,CASSFSGTGADTQYF,TGTGCCAGCAGCTTTTCCGGGACAGGGGCAGATACGCAGTATTTT
NA,TRBV7-2,TRBJ2-3,NA,CASSLELKYDTQYF,TGTGCCAGCAGCTTAGAACTTAAATACGATACGCAGTATTTT
NA,TRBV7-3,TRBJ2-1,TRBD1,CASSSGQATEQFF,TGTGCCAGCAGCTCGGGACAGGCCACTGAGCAGTTCTTC
NA,TRBV5-1,TRBJ2-7,NA,CASSLASTGNEQYF,TGCGCCAGCAGCTTGGCCTCGACGGGGAACGAGCAGTACTTC
once,TRBV7-9,TRBJ2-7,NA,CASSDPSGLNEQYF,TGTGCCAGCAGCGACCCCAGCGGCCTTAACGAGCAGTACTTC
NA,TRBV9,TRBJ2-3,TRBD2,CASGLSGAGTDTQYF,TGTGCCAGCGGCCTTAGCGGGGCGGGCACAGATACGCAGTATTTT
NA,TRBV12-5,TRBJ1-4,TRBD1,CASGLGRTGFNEKLFF,TGTGCTAGTGGTTTGGGCCGGACAGGGTTCAATGAAAAACTGTTTTTT
NA,TRBV11-1,TRBJ1-1,NA,CASSPWGRTEAFF,TGTGCCAGCAGCCCTTGGGGGCGCACTGAAGCTTTCTTT
once,TRBV18,TRBJ2-2,TRBD1,CASSLGTVFEDNTGELFF,TGTGCCAGCTCACTGGGGACAGTCTTCGAAGATAACACCGGGGAGCTGTTTTTT
NA,TRBV9,TRBJ2-2,NA,CASSVVTGTGELFF,TGTGCCAGCAGCGTAGTCACAGGCACCGGGGAGCTGTTTTTT
NA,TRBV5-5,TRBJ1-2,TRBD1,CASSWDRDYGYTF,TGTGCCAGCAGTTGGGACAGGGACTATGGCTACACCTTC
NA,TRBV19,TRBJ2-2,NA,CASPSWGPLSGELFF,TGTGCCAGTCCGTCCTGGGGGCCTCTTTCCGGGGAGCTGTTTTTT
NA,TRBV5-1,TRBJ2-2,TRBD2,CASRRAGADTGELFF,TGCGCCAGCAGAAGAGCGGGGGCAGACACCGGGGAGCTGTTTTTT
NA,TRBV2,TRBJ2-1,TRBD2,CASRLLAGGRWDNEQFF,TGTGCCAGCAGGCTACTAGCGGGGGGGCGGTGGGACAATGAGCAGTTCTTC
NA,TRBV18,TRBJ2-5,TRBD1,CASSHGQAGETQYF,TGTGCCAGCTCTCATGGACAGGCTGGAGAGACCCAGTACTTC
NA,TRBV2,TRBJ2-2,TRBD2,CASSEVRGGITGELFF,TGTGCCAGCAGTGAAGTTCGGGGGGGGATCACCGGGGAGCTGTTTTTT
NA,TRBV10-3,TRBJ1-2,NA,CASTPTGNFNYGYTF,TGTGCCTCTACCCCCACAGGGAACTTTAACTATGGCTACACCTTC
NA,TRBV7-8,TRBJ1-5,NA,CASSQVTGSNQPQHF,TGTGCCAGCAGCCAGGTGACGGGGAGCAATCAGCCCCAGCATTTT
NA,TRBV5-1,TRBJ2-3,TRBD2,CASSFQGGSTDTQYF,TGCGCCAGCAGCTTCCAGGGAGGGAGCACAGATACGCAGTATTTT
once,TRBV5-1,TRBJ2-5,NA,CASSITGDLRQETQYF,TGCGCCAGCAGCATCACAGGGGACTTGAGGCAAGAGACCCAGTACTTC
NA,TRBV6-6,TRBJ2-1,NA,CASSYQSGNEQFF,TGTGCCAGCAGTTACCAATCAGGCAATGAGCAGTTCTTC
NA,TRBV7-3,TRBJ2-1,TRBD2,CASSPGLAGNEQFF,TGTGCCAGCAGCCCGGGACTAGCGGGTAATGAGCAGTTCTTC
NA,TRBV7-3,TRBJ2-3,TRBD2,CASSLSLAADTQYF,TGTGCCAGCAGCTTAAGCCTAGCGGCAGATACGCAGTATTTT
NA,TRBV9,TRBJ2-6,NA,CASAPGSGANVLTF,TGTGCCAGCGCTCCAGGCTCTGGGGCCAACGTCCTGACTTTC
NA,TRBV2,TRBJ2-3,NA,CASSSTTDTQYF,TGTGCCAGCAGTTCTACCACAGATACGCAGTATTTT
NA,TRBV7-7,TRBJ2-2,TRBD1,CASRTGPDTGELFF,TGTGCTAGCCGGACAGGGCCGGACACCGGGGAGCTGTTTTTT
NA,TRBV9,TRBJ2-3,TRBD2,CASSVGVGTSGSTDTQYF,TGTGCCAGCAGCGTAGGAGTCGGGACTAGCGGGAGCACAGATACGCAGTATTTT
NA,TRBV6-1,TRBJ1-2,TRBD1,CASSAGQGYYGYTF,TGTGCCAGCAGTGCCGGACAGGGGTACTATGGCTACACCTTC
NA,TRBV5-1,TRBJ1-1,NA,CASSLEGRVSTEAFF,TGCGCCAGCAGCTTGGAGGGCAGGGTGAGCACTGAAGCTTTCTTT
NA,TRBV5-6,TRBJ2-3,TRBD2,CASSKLAGGRADTQYF,TGTGCCAGCAGCAAGCTAGCGGGGGGGCGCGCAGATACGCAGTATTTT
few,TRBV6-5,TRBJ2-7,TRBD1,CASRVRDRLPYEQYF,TGTGCCAGCAGAGTCCGGGACAGACTTCCCTACGAGCAGTACTTC
NA,TRBV27,TRBJ2-1,NA,CASSPLWGANNEQFF,TGTGCCAGCAGTCCCCTTTGGGGAGCCAACAATGAGCAGTTCTTC
NA,TRBV11-2,TRBJ2-1,TRBD2,CASSLRRRTRFNEQFF,TGTGCCAGCAGCTTACGCCGACGGACTAGGTTCAATGAGCAGTTCTTC
NA,TRBV4-1,TRBJ1-4,TRBD1,CASSPPTGVEKLFF,TGCGCCAGCAGCCCTCCCACAGGGGTCGAAAAACTGTTTTTT
few,TRBV5-1,TRBJ1-1,NA,CASSLDTTGSTEAFF,TGCGCCAGCAGCTTGGATACGACGGGGAGCACTGAAGCTTTCTTT
NA,TRBV5-1,TRBJ1-1,TRBD1,CASSLNRGRPEAFF,TGCGCCAGCAGCTTAAACAGGGGAAGGCCTGAAGCTTTCTTT
NA,TRBV2,TRBJ2-2,NA,CASSNRDFANTGELFF,TGTGCCAGCAGTAACCGGGACTTCGCGAACACCGGGGAGCTGTTTTTT
NA,TRBV6-1,TRBJ1-6,NA,CASSATVARSPNNSPLHF,TGTGCCAGCAGTGCCACAGTGGCCCGTTCTCCTAATAATTCACCCCTCCACTTT
once,TRBV18,TRBJ1-5,TRBD1,CASSPGQHQPQHF,TGTGCCAGCTCACCGGGACAGCATCAGCCCCAGCATTTT
NA,TRBV19,TRBJ2-6,NA,CASSISRGTPGANVLTF,TGTGCCAGTAGTATTTCGCGGGGAACTCCTGGGGCCAACGTCCTGACTTTC
NA,TRBV5-1,TRBJ2-1,TRBD2,CASSFKRGASNEQFF,TGCGCCAGCAGCTTTAAGCGGGGGGCTAGTAATGAGCAGTTCTTC
NA,TRBV7-2,TRBJ2-3,NA,CASSLEGGTDTQYF,TGTGCCAGCAGCTTAGAAGGGGGCACAGATACGCAGTATTTT
NA,TRBV18,TRBJ1-1,TRBD1,CASSLGQGGNTEAFF,TGTGCCAGCTCCCTTGGACAGGGAGGGAACACTGAAGCTTTCTTT
once,TRBV4-1,TRBJ1-2,TRBD1,CASSPSASRGDSGYTF,TGCGCCAGCAGCCCCTCGGCCTCCAGGGGGGACTCTGGCTACACCTTC
few,TRBV2,TRBJ2-5,NA,CATRRQQETQYF,TGTGCCACCAGGAGACAGCAAGAGACCCAGTACTTC
NA,TRBV18,TRBJ1-1,TRBD1,CASSLNDRDRGARDTEAFF,TGTGCCAGCTCACTTAACGACCGGGACAGGGGGGCAAGGGACACTGAAGCTTTCTTT
NA,TRBV5-1,TRBJ2-6,NA,CASSLVGQLNTGANVLTF,TGCGCCAGCAGCTTGGTGGGACAATTGAATACTGGGGCCAACGTCCTGACTTTC
NA,TRBV7-2,TRBJ2-2,NA,CASSLAVGHGNTGELFF,TGTGCCAGCAGCTTAGCGGTGGGACATGGGAACACCGGGGAGCTGTTTTTT
NA,TRBV5-4,TRBJ1-3,TRBD1,CASSLDRNSGNTIYF,TGTGCCAGCAGTTTGGACAGGAACTCTGGAAACACCATATATTTT